This TCR beta chain was captured by sequencing in a study of T cells in Graves' hyperthyroidism and ophthalmopathy. Whole-study results and caveats: Most clonotypes that expanded in the thyroid above 0.001 also showed up in blood. Patients with ophthalmopathy were separated from those with stable hyperthyroidism by a 13 V-J model.

For the diagnoses, clinical symptoms, serum thyroxine and TRAb, thyroid ultrasound and orbital computed tomography were used. It was roughly 10 ml of fresh peripheral blood that supplied the PBMCs. Amplification targeted TCR beta CDR3 regions from RNA transcripts. TCR CDR3 underwent first-round RT-PCR with the HTBI primer set. One entry per CDR3 protein results from TCRdb running MiXCR on the multiplex PCR reads. The data contain fewer than 750,000 distinct CDR3 sequences, more than 12% of them singletons. Deletions cut 6 bases from V and 2 bases from J, with 16 bases between. Germline V lookup: CDR1 SGHDT, CDR2 YYEEEE. The CDR3 has 15 amino acids. This clonotype was seen a few times. Antigen unknown.

The chain combines TRBV5-6 with TRBJ2-3, with a weak D call TRBD2 (6 bases). Sequenced material: blood. The TCR originated in a woman aged 45-60 years with Graves' ophthalmopathy. Here the CDR3 DNA reads TGTGCCAGCACCCGGGGACTGGGGGACACAGATACGCAGTATTTT. Residues: CASTRGLGDTDTQYF.